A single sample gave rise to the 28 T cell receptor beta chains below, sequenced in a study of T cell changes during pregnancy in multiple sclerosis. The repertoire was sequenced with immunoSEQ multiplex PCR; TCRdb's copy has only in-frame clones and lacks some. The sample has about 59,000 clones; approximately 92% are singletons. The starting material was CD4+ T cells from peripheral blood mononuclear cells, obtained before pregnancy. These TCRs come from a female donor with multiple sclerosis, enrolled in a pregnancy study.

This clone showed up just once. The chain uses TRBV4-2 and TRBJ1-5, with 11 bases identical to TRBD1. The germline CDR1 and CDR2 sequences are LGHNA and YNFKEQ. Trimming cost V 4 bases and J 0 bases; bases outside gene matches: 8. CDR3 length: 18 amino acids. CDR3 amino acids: CASSPLDRGRASNQPQHF. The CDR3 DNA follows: TGTGCCAGCAGCCCCTTGGACAGGGGGCGGGCTAGCAATCAGCCCCAGCATTTT.

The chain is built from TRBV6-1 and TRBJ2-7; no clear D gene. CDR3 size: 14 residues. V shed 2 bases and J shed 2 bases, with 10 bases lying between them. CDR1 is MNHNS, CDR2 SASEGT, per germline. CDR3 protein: CASSENLSTYEQYF. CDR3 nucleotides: TGTGCCAGCAGTGAAAATCTCAGTACCTACGAGCAGTACTTC.

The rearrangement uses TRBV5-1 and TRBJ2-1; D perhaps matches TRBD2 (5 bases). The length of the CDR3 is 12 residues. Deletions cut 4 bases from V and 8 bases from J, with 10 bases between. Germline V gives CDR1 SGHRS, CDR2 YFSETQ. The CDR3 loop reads CASSHLADEQFF. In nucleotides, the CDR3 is TGCGCCAGCAGCCACCTAGCTGATGAGCAGTTCTTC.

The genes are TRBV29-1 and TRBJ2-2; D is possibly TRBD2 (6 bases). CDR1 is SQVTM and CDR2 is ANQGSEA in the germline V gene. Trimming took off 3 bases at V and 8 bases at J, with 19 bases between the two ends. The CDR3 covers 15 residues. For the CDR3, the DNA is TGCAGCGTTGAGACGGGAGCGGCCAGCCCGGGGGAGCTGTTTTTT. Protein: CSVETGAASPGELFF.

The CDR3 nucleotides are TGTGCCAGCTCCAATTACCAGGGCCTCGACACAGATACGCAGTATTTT. Its protein product is CASSNYQGLDTDTQYF. V gene TRBV18 combines with J gene TRBJ2-3; weak D call: TRBD1 (5 bases). With 6 bases removed from V and 2 bases from J, the gap between germline ends came to 18 bases. This CDR3 is built from 16 residues. CDR1 is KGHSH and CDR2 is LQKENI in the germline V gene.

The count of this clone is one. The CDR3 coding sequence is TGTGCCAGTAGTATGGGCTTTTCGTACTATGGCTACACCTTC. It encodes CASSMGFSYYGYTF. The chain employs TRBV19 and TRBJ1-2; the D is unclear. CDR3 length: 14 amino acids. Germline V gene data show CDR1 as LNHDA and CDR2 as SQIVND (reference sequence). V was trimmed by 3 bases and J by 3 bases, leaving 11 bases between them.

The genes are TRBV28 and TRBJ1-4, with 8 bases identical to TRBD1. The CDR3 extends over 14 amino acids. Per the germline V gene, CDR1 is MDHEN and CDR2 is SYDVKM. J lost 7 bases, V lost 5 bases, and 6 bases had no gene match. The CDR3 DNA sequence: TGTGCCAGCAGTCAGGACAGGGTGATTGAAAAACTGTTTTTT. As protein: CASSQDRVIEKLFF.

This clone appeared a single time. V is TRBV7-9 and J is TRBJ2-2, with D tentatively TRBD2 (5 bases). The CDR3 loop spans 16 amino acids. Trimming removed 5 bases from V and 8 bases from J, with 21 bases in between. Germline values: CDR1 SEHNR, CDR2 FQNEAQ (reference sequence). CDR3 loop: CASSPQFAVEGGELFF. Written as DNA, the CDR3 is TGTGCCAGCAGCCCCCAATTCGCTGTCGAGGGTGGGGAGCTGTTTTTT. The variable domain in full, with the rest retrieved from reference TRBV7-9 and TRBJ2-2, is DTGVSQNPRHKITKRGQNVTFRCDPISEHNRLYWYRQTLGQGPEFLTYFQNEAQLEKSRLLSDRFSAERPKGSFSTLEIQRTEQGDSAMYLCASSPQFAVEGGELFFGEGSRLTVL.

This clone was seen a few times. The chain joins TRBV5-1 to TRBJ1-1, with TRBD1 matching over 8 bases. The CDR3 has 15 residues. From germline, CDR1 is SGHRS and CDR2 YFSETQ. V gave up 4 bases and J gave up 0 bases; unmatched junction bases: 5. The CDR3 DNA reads TGCGCCAGCAGCGGGGACAGGACAGTGAACACTGAAGCTTTCTTT. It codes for CASSGDRTVNTEAFF. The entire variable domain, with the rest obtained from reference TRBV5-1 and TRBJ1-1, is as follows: KAGVTQTPRYLIKTRGQQVTLSCSPISGHRSVSWYQQTPGQGLQFLFEYFSETQRNKGNFPGRFSGRQFSNSRSEMNVSTLELGDSALYLCASSGDRTVNTEAFFGQGTRLTVV.

The CDR3, as DNA: TGTGCCAGTAGTACCTTAAGGACAGTAGCCAAAAACATTCAGTACTTC. Its protein product is CASSTLRTVAKNIQYF. The chain combines TRBV19 with TRBJ2-4; D is possibly TRBD1 (6 bases). The CDR3 has 16 residues. Germline V gene data show CDR1 as LNHDA and CDR2 as SQIVND (reference sequence). Between the trimmed V and J ends, which lost 4 bases and 0 bases, there was a span of 13 bases.

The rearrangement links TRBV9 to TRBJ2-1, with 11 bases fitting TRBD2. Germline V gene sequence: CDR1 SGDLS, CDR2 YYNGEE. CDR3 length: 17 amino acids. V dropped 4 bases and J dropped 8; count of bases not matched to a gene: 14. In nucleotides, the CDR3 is TGTGCCAGCAGCCCCAGACTAGCGGGATCCTCGCCCGATGAGCAGTTCTTC. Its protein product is CASSPRLAGSSPDEQFF. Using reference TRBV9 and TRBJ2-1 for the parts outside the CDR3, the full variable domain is DSGVTQTPKHLITATGQRVTLRCSPRSGDLSVYWYQQSLDQGLQFLIQYYNGEERAKGNILERFSAQQFPDLHSELNLSSLELGDSALYFCASSPRLAGSSPDEQFFGPGTRLTVL.

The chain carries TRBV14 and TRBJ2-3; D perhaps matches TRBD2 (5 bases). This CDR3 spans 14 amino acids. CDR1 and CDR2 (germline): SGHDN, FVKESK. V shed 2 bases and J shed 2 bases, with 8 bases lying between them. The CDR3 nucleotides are TGTGCCAGCAGCCAATCCGGGATCACAGATACGCAGTATTTT. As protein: CASSQSGITDTQYF.

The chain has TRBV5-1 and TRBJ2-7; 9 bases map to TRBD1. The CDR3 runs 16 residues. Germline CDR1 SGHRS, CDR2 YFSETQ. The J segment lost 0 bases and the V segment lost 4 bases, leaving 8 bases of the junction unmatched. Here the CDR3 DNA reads TGCGCCAGCAGCCGCGGACAGGGGACCGCCTCCTACGAGCAGTACTTC. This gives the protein CASSRGQGTASYEQYF.

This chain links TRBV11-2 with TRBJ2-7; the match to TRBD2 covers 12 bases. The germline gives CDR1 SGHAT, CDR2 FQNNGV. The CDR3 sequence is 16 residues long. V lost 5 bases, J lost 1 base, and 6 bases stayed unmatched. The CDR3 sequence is CASSLTGTSGSYEQYF. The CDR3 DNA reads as TGTGCCAGCAGCCTAACCGGGACTAGCGGGTCCTACGAGCAGTACTTC.

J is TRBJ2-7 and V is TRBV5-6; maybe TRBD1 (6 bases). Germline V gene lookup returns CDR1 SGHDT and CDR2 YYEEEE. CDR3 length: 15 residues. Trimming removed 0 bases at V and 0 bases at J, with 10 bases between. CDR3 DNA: TGTGCCAGCAGCTTGGTTGGGGACAACTCCTACGAGCAGTACTTC. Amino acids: CASSLVGDNSYEQYF.

CDR3 nucleotide sequence: TGTGCCAGCAGCTCCGACGGGTTCACAGATACGCAGTATTTT. This codes for CASSSDGFTDTQYF. This chain links TRBV7-9 with TRBJ2-3; the D is unclear. The CDR3 contains 14 residues. CDR1 is SEHNR and CDR2 is FQNEAQ in the germline V gene (reference sequence). V was trimmed by 4 bases and J by 2 bases, leaving 10 bases between them. Combining the CDR3 with reference TRBV7-9 and TRBJ2-3 gives the whole variable domain DTGVSQNPRHKITKRGQNVTFRCDPISEHNRLYWYRQTLGQGPEFLTYFQNEAQLEKSRLLSDRFSAERPKGSFSTLEIQRTEQGDSAMYLCASSSDGFTDTQYFGPGTRLTVL.

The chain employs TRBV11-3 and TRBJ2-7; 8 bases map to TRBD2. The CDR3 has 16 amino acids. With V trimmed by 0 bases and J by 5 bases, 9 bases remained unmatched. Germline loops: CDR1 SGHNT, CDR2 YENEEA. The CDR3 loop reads CASSLDGRGGIDEQYF. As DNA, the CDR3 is TGTGCCAGCAGCTTAGATGGCCGGGGGGGGATAGACGAGCAGTACTTC.

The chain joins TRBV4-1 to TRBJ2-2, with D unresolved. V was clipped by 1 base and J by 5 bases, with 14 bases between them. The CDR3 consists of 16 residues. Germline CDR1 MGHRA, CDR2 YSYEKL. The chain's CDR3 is CASSQAVTVRTGELFF. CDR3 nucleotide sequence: TGCGCCAGCAGCCAAGCGGTCACAGTTCGGACCGGGGAGCTGTTTTTT.

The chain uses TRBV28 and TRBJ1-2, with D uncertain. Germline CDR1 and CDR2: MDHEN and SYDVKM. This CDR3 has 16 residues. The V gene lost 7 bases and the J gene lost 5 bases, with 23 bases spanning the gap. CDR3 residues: CASTRDIGRRDYGYTF. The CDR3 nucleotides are TGTGCCAGCACCCGGGATATTGGGAGACGGGATTATGGCTACACCTTC.

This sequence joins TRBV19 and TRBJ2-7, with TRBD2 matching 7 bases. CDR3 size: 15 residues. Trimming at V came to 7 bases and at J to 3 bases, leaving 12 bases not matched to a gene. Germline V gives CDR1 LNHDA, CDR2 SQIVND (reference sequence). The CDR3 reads CASKETAGDIYEQYF. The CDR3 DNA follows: TGTGCCAGTAAGGAAACGGCGGGAGATATCTACGAGCAGTACTTC.

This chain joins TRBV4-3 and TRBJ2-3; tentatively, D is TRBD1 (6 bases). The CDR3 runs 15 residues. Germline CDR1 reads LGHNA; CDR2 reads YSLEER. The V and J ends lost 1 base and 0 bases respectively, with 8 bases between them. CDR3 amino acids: CASSQVTGSTDTQYF. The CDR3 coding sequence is TGCGCCAGCAGCCAAGTAACAGGGAGCACAGATACGCAGTATTTT.

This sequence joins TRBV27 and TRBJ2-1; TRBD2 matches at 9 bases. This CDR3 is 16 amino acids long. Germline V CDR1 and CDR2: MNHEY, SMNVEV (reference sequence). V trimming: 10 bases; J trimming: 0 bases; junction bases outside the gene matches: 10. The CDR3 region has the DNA TGTGCCACCTGGCCGGGTAGCGGGAGCTCCTACAATGAGCAGTTCTTC. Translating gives CATWPGSGSSYNEQFF.

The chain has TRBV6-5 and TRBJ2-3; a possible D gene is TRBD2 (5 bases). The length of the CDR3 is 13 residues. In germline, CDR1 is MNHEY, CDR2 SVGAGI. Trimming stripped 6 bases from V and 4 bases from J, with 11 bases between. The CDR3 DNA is TGTGCCAGCAGGCGGAGGATGGCAGATACGCAGTATTTT. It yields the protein CASRRRMADTQYF.

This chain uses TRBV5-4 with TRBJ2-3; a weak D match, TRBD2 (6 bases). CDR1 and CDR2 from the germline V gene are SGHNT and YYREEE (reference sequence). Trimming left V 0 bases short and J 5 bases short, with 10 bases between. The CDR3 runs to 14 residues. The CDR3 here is CASSLVSGGDTQYF. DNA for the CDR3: TGTGCCAGCAGCTTGGTTAGCGGCGGAGATACGCAGTATTTT.

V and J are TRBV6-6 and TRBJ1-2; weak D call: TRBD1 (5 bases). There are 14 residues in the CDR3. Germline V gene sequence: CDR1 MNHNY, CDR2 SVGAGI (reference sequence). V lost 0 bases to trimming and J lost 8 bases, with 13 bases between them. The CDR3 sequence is CASSYSGDGGGYTF. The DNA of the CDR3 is TGTGCCAGCAGTTACTCTGGGGACGGGGGGGGCTACACCTTC.

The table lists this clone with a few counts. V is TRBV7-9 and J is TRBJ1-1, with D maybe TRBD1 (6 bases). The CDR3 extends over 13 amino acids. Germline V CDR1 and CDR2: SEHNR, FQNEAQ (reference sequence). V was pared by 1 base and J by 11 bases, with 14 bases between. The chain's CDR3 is CASSLDTGSRAFF. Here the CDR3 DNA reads TGTGCCAGCAGCTTAGATACAGGGTCTCGTGCTTTCTTT.

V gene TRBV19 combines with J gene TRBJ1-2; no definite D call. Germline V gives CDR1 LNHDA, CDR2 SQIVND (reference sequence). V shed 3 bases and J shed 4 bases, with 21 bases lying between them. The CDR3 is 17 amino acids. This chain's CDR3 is CASSIGLEGDLSYGYTF. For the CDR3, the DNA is TGTGCCAGTAGTATTGGGCTTGAGGGCGATCTGAGCTATGGCTACACCTTC.

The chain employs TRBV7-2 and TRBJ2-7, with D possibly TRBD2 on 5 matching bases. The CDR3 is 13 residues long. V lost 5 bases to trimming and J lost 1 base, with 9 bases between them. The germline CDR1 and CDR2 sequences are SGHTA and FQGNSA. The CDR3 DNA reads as TGTGCCAGCAGCGCGGACTCATCCTACGAGCAGTACTTC. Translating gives CASSADSSYEQYF. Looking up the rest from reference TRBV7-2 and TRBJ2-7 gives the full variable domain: GAGVSQSPSNKVTEKGKDVELRCDPISGHTALYWYRQSLGQGLEFLIYFQGNSAPDKSGLPSDRFSAERTGGSVSTLTIQRTQQEDSAVYLCASSADSSYEQYFGPGTRLTVT.